The 9 T cell receptor beta chains below all came from one sample that was sequenced in a study of shared clonotypes between healthy human individuals. Assay used: immunoSEQ multiplex PCR; TCRdb lists only in-frame clones, some missing. The sample has around 550,000 clones; 90% to 95% are singletons. Cells designated naive CD8 were CD45RO-negative and were positively selected for CCR7, with terminally differentiated effector memory CD45RA+ cells excluded. The sample was naive CD8+ T cells sorted from blood. All receptors come from a woman in her 30s in good health.

The genes are TRBV4-2 and TRBJ2-7; 7 bases are shared with TRBD1. CDR3 length: 18 amino acids. CDR1 is LGHNA and CDR2 is YNFKEQ in the germline V gene. V lost 0 bases and J lost 3; bases outside the gene matches: 14. As DNA, the CDR3 is TGTGCCAGCAGCCAAGAGTCCCTGGCGACAGGGTTGCTCTACGAGCAGTACTTC. It is translated as CASSQESLATGLLYEQYF.

The rearrangement joins TRBV28 to TRBJ2-1; D uncertain. The ends were cut back, 2 bases at V and 7 bases at J, with 6 bases in the middle. The CDR3 runs to 12 residues. Germline CDR1 is MDHEN and CDR2 is SYDVKM. The CDR3 region has the DNA TGTGCCAGCAGTTTAATATTGAATGAGCAGTTCTTC. The encoded protein is CASSLILNEQFF.

Here the CDR3 reads CASSLASVDEKLFF. Written as DNA, the CDR3 is TGTGCCAGCAGCTTAGCGTCAGTAGATGAAAAACTGTTTTTT. The chain is built from TRBV7-9 and TRBJ1-4; D is undetermined. Germline CDR1 reads SEHNR; CDR2 reads FQNEAQ (reference sequence). CDR3 length equals 14 residues. V was pared by 0 bases and J by 6 bases, with 8 bases between.

The V call is TRBV28, the J call TRBJ1-5; D ambiguous. CDR1 and CDR2 (germline): MDHEN, SYDVKM. Trimming removed 7 bases from V and 1 base from J, with 8 bases in between. This CDR3 has 13 amino acids. CDR3 loop: CASNIGSNQPQHF. CDR3 bases: TGTGCCAGCAATATCGGGAGCAATCAGCCCCAGCATTTT.

This chain joins TRBV5-1 and TRBJ1-1; TRBD1 matches 11 bases. Germline V lookup: CDR1 SGHRS, CDR2 YFSETQ. CDR3 length: 15 amino acids. Germline trimming cut 4 bases from V and 4 bases from J; bases unmatched to any gene: 6. The CDR3 loop is CASSRTGGFSTEAFF. CDR3 in DNA: TGCGCCAGCAGCCGGACAGGGGGCTTTAGCACTGAAGCTTTCTTT.

The V call is TRBV12-5, the J call TRBJ1-1, with D maybe TRBD1 (6 bases). Germline CDR1 LGHNT, CDR2 FRNRAP. The CDR3 is 14 residues long. V was trimmed by 7 bases and J by 5 bases, leaving 17 bases between them. The CDR3 nucleotides read TGTGCTAGTGCCATAGGGGGAGCGGGGACTGAAGCTTTCTTT. Amino acids: CASAIGGAGTEAFF.

The chain carries TRBV27 and TRBJ2-3; 7 bases map to TRBD2. There are 14 residues in the CDR3. Germline V lookup: CDR1 MNHEY, CDR2 SMNVEV (reference sequence). Germline trimming cut 6 bases from V and 0 bases from J; bases unmatched to any gene: 3. CDR3 nucleotide sequence: TGTGCCAGCAGGGTGGGACTAAGCACAGATACGCAGTATTTT. Its translation: CASRVGLSTDTQYF.

This chain uses TRBV27 with TRBJ1-4; 8 bases agree with TRBD1. The CDR3 loop spans 16 amino acids. V trimming: 3 bases; J trimming: 6 bases; junction bases outside the gene matches: 9. CDR1 and CDR2 from the germline V gene are MNHEY and SMNVEV (reference sequence). CDR3: CASSFETGAEYEKLFF. CDR3 nucleotide sequence: TGTGCCAGCAGTTTCGAGACAGGGGCGGAATATGAAAAACTGTTTTTT.

The V call is TRBV13, the J call TRBJ1-6; 10 nucleotides agree with TRBD1. The J segment lost 11 bases and the V segment lost 4 bases, leaving 5 bases of the junction unmatched. There are 14 residues in the CDR3. Per the germline V gene, CDR1 is PRHDT and CDR2 is FYEKMQ (reference sequence). The CDR3 reads CASSYGTGAPPLHF. CDR3 coding DNA: TGTGCCAGCAGCTACGGGACAGGGGCTCCACCCCTCCACTTT.